Each of the 25 T cell receptor beta chains below was sequenced from the same sample in a study of shared T cell receptors in the human thymus. The repertoire was sequenced with immunoSEQ multiplex PCR; TCRdb's copy has only in-frame clones and lacks some. Seen here are 600,000 or so clones, about 87% observed once, and the top ten hold under 0.01%. These data were likewise used in another study, on human thymus T cells.

The sample consisted of thymocytes. These receptors all come from a boy less than two years old with a congenital heart defect.

The V call is TRBV28, the J call TRBJ2-7, with 7 positions matching TRBD1. The length of the CDR3 is 18 residues. From germline, CDR1 is MDHEN and CDR2 SYDVKM. V was clipped by 5 bases and J by 2 bases; unmatched bases: 18. CDR3 residues: CASSIFRDSPNIPYEQYF. The DNA for the CDR3 is TGTGCCAGCAGTATCTTCCGGGACAGTCCGAATATTCCCTACGAGCAGTACTTC.

In this sample, this clone turned up once. CDR3: CAWGDFSPHEKLFF. CDR3 coding DNA: TGTGCCTGGGGGGACTTTTCGCCGCATGAAAAACTGTTTTTT. The rearrangement joins TRBV30 to TRBJ1-4; tentative D call: TRBD1 (5 bases). Germline values: CDR1 GTSNPN, CDR2 SVGIG (reference sequence). The CDR3 sequence is 14 residues long. The V gene lost 5 bases and the J gene lost 6 bases, with 16 bases spanning the gap.

The chain employs TRBV5-4 and TRBJ2-1; 11 bases fit TRBD2. Germline CDR1 reads SGHNT; CDR2 reads YYREEE (reference sequence). There are 15 residues in the CDR3. V lost 4 bases and J lost 5; bases outside the gene matches: 5. CDR3 DNA: TGTGCCAGCAGCCTGACTAGCGGGGTCCACAATGAGCAGTTCTTC. It encodes CASSLTSGVHNEQFF.

This chain connects TRBV12-5 to TRBJ2-3; 9 positions agree with TRBD1. Germline CDR1 is LGHNT and CDR2 is FRNRAP. Germline trimming cut 3 bases from V and 3 bases from J; bases unmatched to any gene: 10. This CDR3 contains 17 residues. CDR3 amino acids: CASGFPHGTGTTDTQYF. The DNA of the CDR3 is TGTGCTAGTGGTTTCCCTCACGGGACAGGGACGACAGATACGCAGTATTTT.

Note on this clone: Other nucleotide sequences from this sample produce the same CDR3. V is TRBV2 and J is TRBJ1-1, with D possibly being TRBD1 (6 bases). V dropped 4 bases and J dropped 1 base, with 7 bases sitting between them. CDR3 length equals 13 residues. Germline V CDR1 and CDR2: SNHLY, FYNNEI. CDR3 coding DNA: TGTGCCAGCAGTGGAGGGGGGAACACTGAAGCTTTCTTT. This translates into CASSGGGNTEAFF.

The chain uses TRBV4-1 and TRBJ2-1; the D gene is possibly TRBD1 (6 bases). Germline lookup yields CDR1 MGHRA and CDR2 YSYEKL. This CDR3 is built from 17 residues. Trimming took 0 bases from V and 9 from J, leaving 21 bases between them. The CDR3 DNA follows: TGCGCCAGCAGCCAAGATCAGCGAGGGGGATTGAGTCGTGAGCAGTTCTTC. It codes for CASSQDQRGGLSREQFF.

This chain joins TRBV5-1 and TRBJ2-7, with 10 bases lining up with TRBD2. CDR1 is SGHRS, CDR2 YFSETQ, per germline. V shed 4 bases and J 2 bases; nucleotides not matched to a gene: 6. The CDR3 runs to 15 residues. The CDR3 DNA follows: TGCGCCAGCAGCCGAGGGCTAGCGGGAGCCTACGAGCAGTACTTC. Amino acids: CASSRGLAGAYEQYF.

This clone was counted a single time. The chain joins TRBV6-5 to TRBJ2-2; the D is unclear. Per germline, CDR1 MNHEY and CDR2 SVGAGI. V was clipped by 4 bases and J by 5 bases, with 17 bases between them. The CDR3 runs to 16 residues. The CDR3 DNA is TGTGCCAGCAGTTGGAGCCCCCGGTCTTCGACCGGGGAGCTGTTTTTT. Translating it yields CASSWSPRSSTGELFF.

The rearrangement joins TRBV5-1 to TRBJ2-1; 7 bases fit TRBD1. The germline gives CDR1 SGHRS, CDR2 YFSETQ. Losses at the gene ends were 4 bases for V and 9 bases for J; bases not matched to a gene: 13. This CDR3 comprises 15 residues. CDR3 coding DNA: TGCGCCAGCAGCCCGGTGACAGGGAGTCCTACTGAGCAGTTCTTC. The encoded protein is CASSPVTGSPTEQFF.

J is TRBJ2-1 and V is TRBV5-1, with TRBD2 identical over 7 bases. With V trimmed by 1 base and J by 2 bases, 12 bases remained unmatched. In germline, CDR1 is SGHRS, CDR2 YFSETQ. The CDR3 extends over 18 amino acids. CDR3 DNA: TGCGCCAGCAGCTTGAAGGATTGGGCTAGCGGTACCTACAATGAGCAGTTCTTC. Its translation is CASSLKDWASGTYNEQFF.

This sequence joins TRBV4-3 and TRBJ2-1; 9 bases are shared with TRBD2. Germline values: CDR1 LGHNA, CDR2 YSLEER. The CDR3 totals 15 residues. Germline trimming cut 4 bases from V and 6 bases from J; bases unmatched to any gene: 7. In nucleotides, the CDR3 is TGCGCCAGCAGCCCACTAGCGGGTGGGAGCAATGAGCAGTTCTTC. This codes for CASSPLAGGSNEQFF.

A single count supports this clone. This sample includes further DNA sequences coding for the same CDR3. The J gene is TRBJ1-6, the V gene TRBV4-1; 8 nucleotides align to TRBD1. The germline V gene encodes CDR1 MGHRA and CDR2 YSYEKL. The V segment lost 0 bases and the J segment 13 bases; nucleotides outside the gene matches: 23. The CDR3 totals 20 residues. CDR3 in DNA: TGCGCCAGCAGCCAAGATGTCCCGGGACAGGAGTGGGGGTATTTAACCCCCCTCCACTTT. Amino acid sequence: CASSQDVPGQEWGYLTPLHF.

V gene TRBV27 combines with J gene TRBJ2-3, with 10 bases lining up with TRBD2. The CDR3 consists of 17 residues. The germline V gene encodes CDR1 MNHEY and CDR2 SMNVEV (reference sequence). The V gene end was trimmed by 4 bases and the J gene end by 1 base; junction bases not matched to a gene: 8. CDR3 sequence reads: CASSSHPSGGCTDTQYF. The CDR3 nucleotides are TGTGCCAGCAGTTCCCACCCTAGCGGGGGTTGCACAGATACGCAGTATTTT.

Only a few counts were recorded for this clone. The V and J genes are TRBV5-6 and TRBJ1-3; D is perhaps TRBD1 (6 bases). V was shortened by 0 bases and J by 3 bases, with 19 bases between the two germline ends. CDR3 length equals 18 residues. CDR1 is SGHDT, CDR2 YYEEEE, per germline. CDR3: CASSLGQADRTSGNTIYF. Written as DNA, the CDR3 is TGTGCCAGCAGCTTGGGACAGGCAGATAGGACTAGTGGAAACACCATATATTTT.

The chain has TRBV6-5 and TRBJ1-2, with TRBD1 as a possible D gene (5 bases). The CDR3 totals 15 residues. V shed 6 bases and J shed 4 bases, with 18 bases lying between them. The V gene's germline CDR1 is MNHEY and CDR2 SVGAGI. The CDR3 protein is CASRPQTDAFYGYTF. The CDR3 bases are TGTGCCAGCAGACCTCAGACAGACGCTTTCTATGGCTACACCTTC.

The V and J genes are TRBV28 and TRBJ1-5, with 7 nucleotides matching TRBD1. The CDR3 consists of 20 residues. The junction had 22 bases not matched to a gene; V was cut back by 5 bases and J by 3 bases. Looked up from germline, CDR1 is MDHEN and CDR2 is SYDVKM. The CDR3 DNA is TGTGCCAGCAGTCTCAGACCGGGACAGCACCCAGAGCTCTACAATCAGCCCCAGCATTTT. Amino acid sequence: CASSLRPGQHPELYNQPQHF.

Turning to this clone: A read error is likely, as this CDR3 ends without the conserved phenylalanine or tryptophan. The J gene is TRBJ1-2, the V gene TRBV5-6; weak D call: TRBD1 (5 bases). The CDR3 runs 16 residues. The V gene's germline CDR1 is SGHDT and CDR2 YYEEEE. Trimming stripped 4 bases from V and 0 bases from J, with 16 bases between. Here the CDR3 DNA reads TGTGCCAGCAGCACCCGGGGGAATACCCCTAACTATGGCTACACCCTC. Its translation: CASSTRGNTPNYGYTL.

V and J are TRBV15 and TRBJ1-5; 10 positions match TRBD1. This CDR3 region has 15 residues. The trim removed 3 bases at V and 7 bases at J, leaving 6 bases unmatched. Germline loops: CDR1 LNHNV, CDR2 YYDKDF (reference sequence). For the CDR3, the DNA is TGTGCCACCAGCAGGGGGGACAGGGGAGGACAGCCCCAGCATTTT. Translation gives CATSRGDRGGQPQHF.

This chain links TRBV28 with TRBJ2-1; the D gene is possibly TRBD2 (6 bases). With 3 bases removed from V and 5 bases from J, the gap between germline ends came to 17 bases. The CDR3 covers 16 residues. Per the germline V gene, CDR1 is MDHEN and CDR2 is SYDVKM. The CDR3 coding sequence is TGTGCCAGCAGTTTCGTTGTGGTGGGACTGGACAATGAGCAGTTCTTC. Its translation is CASSFVVVGLDNEQFF. Full variable domain (outside the CDR3, taken from reference TRBV28 and TRBJ2-1): DVKVTQSSRYLVKRTGEKVFLECVQDMDHENMFWYRQDPGLGLRLIYFSYDVKMKEKGDIPEGYSVSREKKERFSLILESASTNQTSMYLCASSFVVVGLDNEQFFGPGTRLTVL.

The chain combines TRBV9 with TRBJ1-1; weak D call: TRBD1 (6 bases). V was pared by 0 bases and J by 3 bases, with 12 bases between. Germline V gene sequence: CDR1 SGDLS, CDR2 YYNGEE. The CDR3 loop spans 15 amino acids. CDR3 sequence (DNA): TGTGCCAGCAGCGTAGCCGGACAGCCCCACACTGAAGCTTTCTTT. It is translated as CASSVAGQPHTEAFF.

This chain links TRBV5-4 with TRBJ2-7; 7 bases are shared with TRBD2. Germline V CDR1 and CDR2: SGHNT, YYREEE (reference sequence). V lost 3 bases to trimming and J lost 2 bases; unmatched junction nucleotides: 11. The CDR3 is made up of 16 amino acids. The CDR3: CASSSTRSGETYEQYF. CDR3 DNA: TGTGCCAGCAGCTCTACACGGAGCGGGGAAACCTACGAGCAGTACTTC.

The V gene is TRBV7-6, the J gene TRBJ2-1, with TRBD2 matching over 11 bases. This CDR3 spans 17 amino acids. Germline V gives CDR1 SGHVS, CDR2 FNYEAQ. V was clipped by 5 bases and J by 6 bases; unmatched bases: 12. In nucleotides, the CDR3 is TGTGCCAGCAGCCTCGTAGCGGGAGGGTTGGTCGCCAATGAGCAGTTCTTC. This encodes CASSLVAGGLVANEQFF.

This chain joins TRBV20-1 and TRBJ2-4; D remains unclear. Between the trimmed V and J ends, which lost 0 bases and 8 bases, there was a span of 5 bases. CDR1 DFQATT and CDR2 SNEGSKA come from the germline V gene (reference sequence). The CDR3 runs to 11 residues. This CDR3 reads CSARDGDIQYF. The CDR3 DNA reads as TGCAGTGCTAGAGATGGAGACATTCAGTACTTC.

The chain is built from TRBV30 and TRBJ2-7, with D possibly matching TRBD2 (5 bases). The CDR3 extends over 15 amino acids. Germline values: CDR1 GTSNPN, CDR2 SVGIG (reference sequence). V was cut by 0 bases and J by 0 bases, with 12 bases left in between. CDR3 in DNA: TGTGCCTGGAGTGTACGGAGGAACCGCTCCTACGAGCAGTACTTC. Its translation: CAWSVRRNRSYEQYF.

The genes are TRBV10-3 and TRBJ1-1; the D gene is possibly TRBD1 (5 bases). From germline, CDR1 is ENHRY and CDR2 SYGVKD. V lost 3 bases to trimming and J lost 0 bases, with 11 bases between them. CDR3 length: 15 amino acids. Here the CDR3 DNA reads TGTGCCATCAGTGAATTGGACATCATGAACACTGAAGCTTTCTTT. Its translation: CAISELDIMNTEAFF.